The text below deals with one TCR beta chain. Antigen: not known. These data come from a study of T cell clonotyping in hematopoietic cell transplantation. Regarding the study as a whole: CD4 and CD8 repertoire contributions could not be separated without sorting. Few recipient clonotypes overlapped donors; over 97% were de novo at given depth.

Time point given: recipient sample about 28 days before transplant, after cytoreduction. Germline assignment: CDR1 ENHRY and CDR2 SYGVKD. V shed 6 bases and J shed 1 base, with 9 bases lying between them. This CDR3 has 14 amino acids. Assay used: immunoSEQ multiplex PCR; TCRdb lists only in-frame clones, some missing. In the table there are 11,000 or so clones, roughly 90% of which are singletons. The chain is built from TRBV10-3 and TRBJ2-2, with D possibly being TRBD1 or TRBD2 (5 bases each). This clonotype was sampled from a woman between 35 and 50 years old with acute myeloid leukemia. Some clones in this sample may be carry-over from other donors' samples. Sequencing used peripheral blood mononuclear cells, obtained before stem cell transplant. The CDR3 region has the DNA TGTGCCATCAGGGGGGACGGGAACACCGGGGAGCTGTTTTTT. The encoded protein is CAIRGDGNTGELFF.